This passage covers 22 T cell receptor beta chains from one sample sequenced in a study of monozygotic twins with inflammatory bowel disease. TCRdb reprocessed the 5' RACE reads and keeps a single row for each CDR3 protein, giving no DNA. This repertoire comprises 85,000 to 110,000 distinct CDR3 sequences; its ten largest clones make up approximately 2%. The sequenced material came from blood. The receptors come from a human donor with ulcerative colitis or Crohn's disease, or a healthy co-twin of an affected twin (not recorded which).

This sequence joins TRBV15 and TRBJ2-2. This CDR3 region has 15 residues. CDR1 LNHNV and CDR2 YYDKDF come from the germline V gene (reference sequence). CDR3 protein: CATSRDVTPTGELFF. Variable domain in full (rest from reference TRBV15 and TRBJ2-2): DAMVIQNPRYQVTQFGKPVTLSCSQTLNHNVMYWYQQKSSQAPKLLFHYYDKDFNNEADTPDNFQSRRPNTSFCFLDIRSPGLGDTAMYLCATSRDVTPTGELFFGEGSRLTVL.

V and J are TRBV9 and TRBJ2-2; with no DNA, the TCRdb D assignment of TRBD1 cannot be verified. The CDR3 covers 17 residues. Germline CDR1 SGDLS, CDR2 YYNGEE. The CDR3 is CASSVEVRGANTGELFF.

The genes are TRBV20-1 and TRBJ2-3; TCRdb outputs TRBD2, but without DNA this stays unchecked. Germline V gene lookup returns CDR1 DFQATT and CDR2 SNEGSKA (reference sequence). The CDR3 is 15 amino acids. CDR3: CSARGAEGHTDTQYF.

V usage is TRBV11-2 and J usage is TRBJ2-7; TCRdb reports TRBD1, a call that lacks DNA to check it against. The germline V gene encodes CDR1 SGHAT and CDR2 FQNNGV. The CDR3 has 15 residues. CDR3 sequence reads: CASSAERGLFDEQYF.

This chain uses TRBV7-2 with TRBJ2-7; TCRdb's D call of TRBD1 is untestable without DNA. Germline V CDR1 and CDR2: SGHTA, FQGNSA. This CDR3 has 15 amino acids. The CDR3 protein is CASSLARDPAYEQYF.

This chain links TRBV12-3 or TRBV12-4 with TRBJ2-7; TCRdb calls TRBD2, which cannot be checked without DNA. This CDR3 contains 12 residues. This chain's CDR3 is CASSHGSGLAPF.

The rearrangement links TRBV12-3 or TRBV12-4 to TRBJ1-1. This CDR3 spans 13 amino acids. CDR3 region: CASSLGFGTEAFF.

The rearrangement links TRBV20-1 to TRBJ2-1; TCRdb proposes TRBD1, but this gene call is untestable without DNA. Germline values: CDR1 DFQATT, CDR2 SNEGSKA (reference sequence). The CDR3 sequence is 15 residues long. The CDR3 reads CSASDRGGAYNEQFF.

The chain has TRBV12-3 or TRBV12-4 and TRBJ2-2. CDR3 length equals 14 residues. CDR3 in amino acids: CASSITPNTGELFF.

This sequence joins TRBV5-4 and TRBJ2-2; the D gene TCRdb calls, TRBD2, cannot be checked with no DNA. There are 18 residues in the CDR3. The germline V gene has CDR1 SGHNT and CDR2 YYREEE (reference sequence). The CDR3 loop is CASSSGTSGSLNTGELFF.

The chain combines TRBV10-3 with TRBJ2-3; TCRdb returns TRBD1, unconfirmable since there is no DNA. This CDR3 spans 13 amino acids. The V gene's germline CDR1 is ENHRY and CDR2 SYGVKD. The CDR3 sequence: CAIFAPKLDTQYF.

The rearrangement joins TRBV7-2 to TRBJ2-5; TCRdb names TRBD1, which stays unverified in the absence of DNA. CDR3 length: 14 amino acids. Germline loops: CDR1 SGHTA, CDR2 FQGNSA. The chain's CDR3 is CASSPGQGLETQYF. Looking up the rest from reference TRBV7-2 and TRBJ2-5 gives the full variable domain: GAGVSQSPSNKVTEKGKDVELRCDPISGHTALYWYRQSLGQGLEFLIYFQGNSAPDKSGLPSDRFSAERTGGSVSTLTIQRTQQEDSAVYLCASSPGQGLETQYFGPGTRLLVL.

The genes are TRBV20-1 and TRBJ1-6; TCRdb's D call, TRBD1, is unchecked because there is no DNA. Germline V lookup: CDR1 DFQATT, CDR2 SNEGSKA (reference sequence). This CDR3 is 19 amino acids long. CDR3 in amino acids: CSASKSSGQAATTNSPLHF.

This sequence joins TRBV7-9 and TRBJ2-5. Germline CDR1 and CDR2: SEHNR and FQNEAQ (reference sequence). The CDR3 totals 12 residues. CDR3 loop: CASSLTKETQYF.

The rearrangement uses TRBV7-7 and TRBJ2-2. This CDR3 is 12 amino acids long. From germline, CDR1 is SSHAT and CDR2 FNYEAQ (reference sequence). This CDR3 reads CASSLARGELFF.

CDR3 in amino acids: CASSLDSGRAYEQYF. The genes are TRBV7-2 and TRBJ2-7. Germline CDR1 is SGHTA and CDR2 is FQGNSA. The CDR3 is 15 residues long.

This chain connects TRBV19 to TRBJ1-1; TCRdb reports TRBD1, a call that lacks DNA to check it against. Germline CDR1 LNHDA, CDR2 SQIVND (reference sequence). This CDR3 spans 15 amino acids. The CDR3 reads CASSPAGTLNTEAFF.

Here the CDR3 reads CASSQVDRVSPLHF. The chain joins TRBV3-1 to TRBJ1-6; without DNA, the TCRdb call of TRBD1 cannot be checked. CDR1 is LGHDT, CDR2 YNNKEL, per germline (reference sequence). CDR3 length: 14 residues.

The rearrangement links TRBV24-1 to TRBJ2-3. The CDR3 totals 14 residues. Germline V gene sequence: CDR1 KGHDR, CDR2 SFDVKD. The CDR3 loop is CATSEWDSTDTQYF.

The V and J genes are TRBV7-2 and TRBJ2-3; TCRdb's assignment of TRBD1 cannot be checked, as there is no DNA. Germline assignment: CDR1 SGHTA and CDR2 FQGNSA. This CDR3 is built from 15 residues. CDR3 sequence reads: CASSSRDPRVDTQYF. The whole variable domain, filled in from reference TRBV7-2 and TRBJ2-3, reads GAGVSQSPSNKVTEKGKDVELRCDPISGHTALYWYRQSLGQGLEFLIYFQGNSAPDKSGLPSDRFSAERTGGSVSTLTIQRTQQEDSAVYLCASSSRDPRVDTQYFGPGTRLTVL.

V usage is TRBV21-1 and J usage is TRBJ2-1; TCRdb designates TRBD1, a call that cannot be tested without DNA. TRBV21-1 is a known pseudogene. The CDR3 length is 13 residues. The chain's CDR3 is CASSRRNPGGQFF.

CDR3 amino acids: CASRSLDYNEQFF. The chain combines TRBV5-1 with TRBJ2-1. The CDR3 is 13 residues long. Germline-derived CDR1 and CDR2 are SGHRS and YFSETQ.